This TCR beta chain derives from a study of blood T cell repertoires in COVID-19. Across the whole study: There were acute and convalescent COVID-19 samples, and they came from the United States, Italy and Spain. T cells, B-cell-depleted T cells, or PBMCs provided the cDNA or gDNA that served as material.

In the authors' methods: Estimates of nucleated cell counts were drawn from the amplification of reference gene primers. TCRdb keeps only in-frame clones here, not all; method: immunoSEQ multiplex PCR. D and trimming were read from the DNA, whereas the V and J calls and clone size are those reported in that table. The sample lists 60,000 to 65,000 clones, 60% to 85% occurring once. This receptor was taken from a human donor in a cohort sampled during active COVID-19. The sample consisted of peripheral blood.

DNA for the CDR3: TGTGCCAGCAGCGGTACAGGGGCAGGGTACGGCAATGAGCAGTTCTTC. Translated, it gives CASSGTGAGYGNEQFF. V usage is TRBV9 and J usage is TRBJ2-1; the match to TRBD1 covers 7 bases. CDR3 length: 16 amino acids. Germline loops: CDR1 SGDLS, CDR2 YYNGEE. With 3 bases clipped from V and 6 bases from J, the junction kept 12 bases outside the gene matches.